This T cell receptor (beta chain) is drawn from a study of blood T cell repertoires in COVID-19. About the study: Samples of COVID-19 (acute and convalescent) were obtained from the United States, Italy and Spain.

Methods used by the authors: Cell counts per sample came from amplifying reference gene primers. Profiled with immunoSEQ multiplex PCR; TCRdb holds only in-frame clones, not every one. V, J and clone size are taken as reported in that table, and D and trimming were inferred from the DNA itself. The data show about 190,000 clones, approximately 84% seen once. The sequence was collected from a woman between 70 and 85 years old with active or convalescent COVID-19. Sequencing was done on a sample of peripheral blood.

The CDR3 loop is CASRPGGYNEQFF. The CDR3 coding sequence is TGTGCCAGCAGACCCGGGGGTTACAATGAGCAGTTCTTC. V and J are TRBV7-3 and TRBJ2-1, with D tentatively TRBD2 (6 bases). The ends were cut back, 6 bases at V and 4 bases at J, with 10 bases in the middle. The CDR3 sequence is 13 residues long. Germline CDR1 reads SGHTA; CDR2 reads FQGTGA.